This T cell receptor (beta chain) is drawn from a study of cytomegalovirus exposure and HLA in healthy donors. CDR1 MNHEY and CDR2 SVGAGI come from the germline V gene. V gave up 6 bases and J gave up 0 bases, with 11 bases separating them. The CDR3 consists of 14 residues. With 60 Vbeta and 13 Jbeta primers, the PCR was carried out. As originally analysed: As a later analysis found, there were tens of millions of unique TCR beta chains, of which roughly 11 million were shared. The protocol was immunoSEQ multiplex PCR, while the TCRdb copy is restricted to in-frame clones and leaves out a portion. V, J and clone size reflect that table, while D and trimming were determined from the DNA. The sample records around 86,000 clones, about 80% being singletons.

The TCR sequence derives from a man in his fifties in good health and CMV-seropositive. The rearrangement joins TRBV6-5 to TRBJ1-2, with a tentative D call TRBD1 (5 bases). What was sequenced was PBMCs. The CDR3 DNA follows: TGTGCCAGCAGCAATAGCAGGGCTAACTATGGCTACACCTTC. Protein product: CASSNSRANYGYTF.